The 18 T cell receptor beta chains given below trace back to one sample, sequenced in a study of beta chain features in type 1 diabetes. The antigens for these receptors are not known. Study-wide results and limits: All four CD4+ subsets from Type 1 diabetes patients carried moderately but significantly shorter TCRB CDR3s.

Reverse transcribing all isolated RNA meant expressed TCRB transcripts were sequenced. Only in-frame clones appear in the TCRdb table, and some are missing; sequencing was by immunoSEQ multiplex PCR. The sample consists of more than 100,000 clones, approximately 10% of them appearing once. Sample: central memory CD4+ T cells from blood. Receptors originate from a man aged 30 to 39 with type 1 diabetes.

The table lists this clone with a few counts. V usage is TRBV4-1 and J usage is TRBJ2-4, with 7 nucleotides matching TRBD1. With V trimmed by 0 bases and J by 3 bases, 14 bases remained unmatched. This CDR3 comprises 19 residues. From germline, CDR1 is MGHRA and CDR2 YSYEKL. CDR3 region: CASSQEFTQTGKGKNIQYF. In DNA, the CDR3 is TGCGCCAGCAGCCAAGAATTCACCCAGACAGGGAAAGGCAAAAACATTCAGTACTTC.

In this sample, this clone turned up a few times. V usage is TRBV9 and J usage is TRBJ2-1, with 10 bases lining up with TRBD1. This CDR3 has 16 amino acids. Trimming removed 0 bases from V and 8 bases from J; junction bases left unmatched: 8. Germline CDR1 is SGDLS and CDR2 is YYNGEE. The CDR3 sequence: CASSVATTGGIDEQFF. The CDR3 bases are TGTGCCAGCAGCGTAGCCACGACAGGGGGCATAGATGAGCAGTTCTTC.

This clone was detected only a few times. V usage is TRBV28 and J usage is TRBJ1-1; TRBD1 might be the D (6 bases). Trimming removed 2 bases at V and 4 bases at J, with 8 bases between. This CDR3 spans 13 amino acids. Germline V gene lookup returns CDR1 MDHEN and CDR2 SYDVKM. This CDR3 reads CASSLRGGTEAFF. CDR3 DNA: TGTGCCAGCAGTTTAAGGGGGGGCACTGAAGCTTTCTTT.

The V call is TRBV28, the J call TRBJ1-2; D gene ambiguous. Trimming took 3 bases from V and 4 from J, leaving 9 bases between them. This CDR3 has 13 amino acids. The germline CDR1 and CDR2 sequences are MDHEN and SYDVKM. The CDR3 DNA is TGTGCCAGCAGTTTTGGTGGCACCTATGGCTACACCTTC. Protein product: CASSFGGTYGYTF.

The chain joins TRBV25-1 to TRBJ2-4; D is perhaps TRBD1 (5 bases). Per germline, CDR1 MGHDK and CDR2 SYGVNS. V dropped 1 base and J dropped 6 bases, with 10 bases sitting between them. The CDR3 extends over 14 amino acids. The CDR3 DNA follows: TGTGCCAGCAGTGAATTCAGGCAGGGAAACATTCAGTACTTC. It encodes CASSEFRQGNIQYF.

This clone occurred a few times. The rearrangement joins TRBV5-4 to TRBJ2-1; 10 nucleotides agree with TRBD1. Trimming removed 4 bases from V and 9 bases from J; junction bases left unmatched: 10. The CDR3 is made up of 15 amino acids. The germline gives CDR1 SGHNT, CDR2 YYREEE (reference sequence). This chain's CDR3 is CASSRGTGELAEQFF. Written as DNA, the CDR3 is TGTGCCAGCAGCCGCGGGACAGGGGAATTGGCTGAGCAGTTCTTC.

This clone was seen more than once but under ten times. In DNA, the CDR3 is TGTGCCAGCAGTCTCCTCGGACAGGGGACGGGGAATGAGCAGTTCTTC. It is translated as CASSLLGQGTGNEQFF. V gene TRBV27 combines with J gene TRBJ2-1; 9 nucleotides line up with TRBD1. This CDR3 has 16 residues. Per germline, CDR1 MNHEY and CDR2 SMNVEV (reference sequence). The V gene end was trimmed by 5 bases and the J gene end by 7 bases; junction bases not matched to a gene: 12.

This clone was seen a few times. This chain uses TRBV7-9 with TRBJ2-5; tentative D call: TRBD2 (5 bases). Germline V gene sequence: CDR1 SEHNR, CDR2 FQNEAQ (reference sequence). Deletions cut 7 bases from V and 5 bases from J, with 14 bases between. This CDR3 has 13 amino acids. The CDR3 protein is CASTIGGLETQYF. CDR3 DNA: TGTGCCAGCACCATCGGAGGTTTGGAGACCCAGTACTTC. Combining the CDR3 with reference TRBV7-9 and TRBJ2-5 gives the whole variable domain DTGVSQNPRHKITKRGQNVTFRCDPISEHNRLYWYRQTLGQGPEFLTYFQNEAQLEKSRLLSDRFSAERPKGSFSTLEIQRTEQGDSAMYLCASTIGGLETQYFGPGTRLLVL.

In its sample, this clone was seen many times. The V gene is TRBV4-3, the J gene TRBJ2-1, with 11 bases that match TRBD2. The CDR3 is 16 residues long. Germline V gene data show CDR1 as LGHNA and CDR2 as YSLEER. Trimming at V came to 0 bases and at J to 6 bases, leaving 4 bases not matched to a gene. The CDR3 is CASSQEGSGGANEQFF. CDR3 nucleotides: TGCGCCAGCAGCCAAGAGGGTAGCGGGGGGGCCAATGAGCAGTTCTTC.

Only a few counts were recorded for this clone. This chain connects TRBV1 to TRBJ2-7; TRBD1 was called by the table and not checked on the DNA. TRBV1 corresponds to a pseudogene. The CDR3 spans 15 residues. In nucleotides, the CDR3 is TGCACCAGCAGCCACCCACGACAGGGGGGCAACGAGCAGTACTTC. Translated, it gives CTSSHPRQGGNEQYF.

This clone was found a few times. The chain has TRBV30 and TRBJ1-1; D may be TRBD1 (5 bases). CDR3 size: 12 residues. The V gene lost 0 bases and the J gene lost 13 bases, with 15 bases spanning the gap. Germline V gene lookup returns CDR1 GTSNPN and CDR2 SVGIG (reference sequence). CDR3 loop: CAWSVWGGGVFF. As DNA, the CDR3 is TGTGCCTGGAGTGTATGGGGCGGCGGGGTTTTCTTT.

This clone was seen a handful of times. The chain joins TRBV2 to TRBJ2-5, with a tentative D call TRBD2 (6 bases). With 6 bases removed from V and 5 bases from J, the gap between germline ends came to 13 bases. The CDR3 covers 13 residues. Germline V gene sequence: CDR1 SNHLY, CDR2 FYNNEI. CDR3 DNA sequence: TGTGCCAGCAGCCTGGACTACCGGGAGACCCAGTACTTC. Translating it yields CASSLDYRETQYF.

This clone showed up just a few times. This rearrangement joins TRBV7-6 to TRBJ1-5; possibly TRBD1 for D (6 bases). The CDR3 sequence is 16 residues long. The V and J ends lost 5 bases and 3 bases respectively, with 17 bases between them. Germline CDR1 is SGHVS and CDR2 is FNYEAQ. The CDR3 region is CASSLRPQGNNQPQHF. The CDR3 coding sequence is TGTGCCAGCAGCCTCCGTCCACAGGGAAACAATCAGCCCCAGCATTTT.

The V call is TRBV7-9, the J call TRBJ1-5; D ambiguous. The CDR3 extends over 13 amino acids. Trimming removed 6 bases at V and 0 bases at J, with 6 bases between. The germline CDR1 and CDR2 sequences are SEHNR and FQNEAQ (reference sequence). This CDR3 is CASSRYSNQPQHF. CDR3 in DNA: TGTGCCAGCAGTCGTTATAGCAATCAGCCCCAGCATTTT.

V is TRBV7-9 and J is TRBJ2-4; D might be TRBD1 (5 bases). V was shortened by 4 bases and J by 7 bases, with 11 bases between the two germline ends. The CDR3 runs to 13 residues. Per the germline V gene, CDR1 is SEHNR and CDR2 is FQNEAQ (reference sequence). CDR3 amino acids: CASSSYGANIQYF. In DNA, the CDR3 is TGTGCCAGCAGCTCTTATGGGGCCAACATTCAGTACTTC.

The chain recombines TRBV19 with TRBJ1-2; D possibly corresponds to TRBD1 (6 bases). Germline V gene data show CDR1 as LNHDA and CDR2 as SQIVND (reference sequence). The CDR3 extends over 14 amino acids. V lost 4 bases and J lost 6, with 15 bases in between. In nucleotides, the CDR3 is TGTGCCAGTAGTAACCGACAGGTCCTTCATGGCTACACCTTC. Its protein product is CASSNRQVLHGYTF.

This rearrangement joins TRBV5-4 to TRBJ2-5; 8 bases match TRBD2. Germline values: CDR1 SGHNT, CDR2 YYREEE (reference sequence). V was pared by 4 bases and J by 1 base, with 9 bases of the junction left unmatched. This CDR3 has 16 residues. The CDR3 spells CASSPGGGRGQETQYF. For the CDR3, the DNA is TGTGCCAGCAGCCCGGGGGGGGGCAGGGGCCAAGAGACCCAGTACTTC.

This clone was counted a few times. V is TRBV7-2 and J is TRBJ1-2; no clear D. The CDR3 loop spans 14 amino acids. V lost 6 bases to trimming and J lost 5 bases, with 16 bases between them. CDR1 is SGHTA, CDR2 FQGNSA, per germline. The CDR3 sequence is CASSSTGRRYGYTF. As DNA, the CDR3 is TGTGCCAGCAGTTCGACGGGTCGGAGGTATGGCTACACCTTC.